The clone carrying this T cell receptor beta chain was seen a single time. This sample is drawn from a study of cytomegalovirus exposure and HLA in healthy donors. This CDR3 is 12 amino acids long. Trimming removed 4 bases from V and 1 base from J, with 4 bases in between. Germline CDR1 is MDHEN and CDR2 is SYDVKM. A multiplex PCR was run with 60 Vbeta primers and 13 Jbeta primers. Produced via immunoSEQ multiplex PCR; TCRdb's table is partial and in-frame only. Here the sample spans 210,000 or so clones, 80% to 90% being singletons. The rearrangement joins TRBV28 to TRBJ1-1; D unresolved. Sequencing was carried out using PBMCs. The clonotype originates from a man under 40 in good health and CMV-seronegative. CDR3 coding DNA: TGTGCCAGCAGTTCAGAGAACACTGAAGCTTTCTTT. Translation: CASSSENTEAFF.